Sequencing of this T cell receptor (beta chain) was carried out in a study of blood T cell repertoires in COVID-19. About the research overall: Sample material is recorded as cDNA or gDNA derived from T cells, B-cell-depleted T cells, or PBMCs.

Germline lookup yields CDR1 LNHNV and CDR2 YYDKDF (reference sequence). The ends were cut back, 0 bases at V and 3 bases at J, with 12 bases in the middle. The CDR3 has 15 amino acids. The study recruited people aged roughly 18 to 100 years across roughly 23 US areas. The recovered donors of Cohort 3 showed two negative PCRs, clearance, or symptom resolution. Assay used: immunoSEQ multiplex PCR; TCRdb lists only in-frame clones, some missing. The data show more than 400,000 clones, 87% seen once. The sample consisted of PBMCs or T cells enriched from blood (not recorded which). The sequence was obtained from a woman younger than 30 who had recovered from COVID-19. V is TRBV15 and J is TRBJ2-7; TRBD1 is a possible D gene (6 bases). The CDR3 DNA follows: TGTGCCACCAGCAGAGACGAGACAGGACTCTACGAGCAGTACTTC. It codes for CATSRDETGLYEQYF.